This T cell receptor beta chain derives from a study of T cell responses to AZD1222 COVID-19 vaccine. A word on this clone: Its antigen remains unidentified.

It was second doses at about 4 or about 12 weeks that were pooled. Measured with immunoSEQ multiplex PCR; TCRdb has only the in-frame clones, and not every one. The profile shows approximately 130,000 clones, over 85% of them singletons. Trimming cost V 2 bases and J 4 bases; bases outside gene matches: 4. CDR1 is KGHSH and CDR2 is LQKENI in the germline V gene. The CDR3 totals 16 residues. Study observations and caveats: Baseline serology detected seropositivity in only six AZD1222 recipients.

This TCR was recovered from an adult who received the AZD1222 COVID-19 vaccine. The chain recombines TRBV18 with TRBJ2-1; TRBD1 matches at 11 bases. The starting material was peripheral blood, obtained 28 days after the second AZD1222 dose. CDR3 DNA: TGTGCCAGCTCACCAGCGGGGACAGGGGGATACAATGAGCAGTTCTTC. This encodes CASSPAGTGGYNEQFF.